Following are 4 T cell receptor beta chains from one sample sequenced in a study of blood T cell repertoires in COVID-19 (dated by TCRdb to 2020 to 2021). Libraries were made using the immunoSEQ multiplex PCR assay. The table was pulled from immuneACCESS by TCRdb, which kept in-frame rearrangements only. Such tables lose some clones; where checked, under half of the loss comes from unresolved V genes, and the rest has no known cause. Recorded for this sample are about 180,000 clones; more than 75% of them occurred a single time. The ten largest clonotypes hold roughly 17% of the sample. Sequenced material: PBMCs or T cells enriched from blood (not recorded which). These receptors originate from a woman between 50 and 59 years old who had recovered from COVID-19.

This clone was detected once. The chain joins TRBV6-5 to TRBJ1-5, with 8 bases that match TRBD1. The CDR3 sequence is 15 residues long. Germline V gene data show CDR1 as MNHEY and CDR2 as SVGAGI. The V gene end was trimmed by 6 bases and the J gene end by 2 bases; junction bases not matched to a gene: 6. The CDR3 bases are TGTGCCAGCAGACAACAGGGGGAGGGCAATCAGCCCCAGCATTTT. Protein product: CASRQQGEGNQPQHF.

The CDR3 protein is CATSDGGRDTQYF. Here the CDR3 DNA reads TGTGCCACCAGTGATGGAGGTAGAGATACGCAGTATTTT. The chain recombines TRBV24-1 with TRBJ2-3; the D gene is possibly TRBD2 (5 bases). Germline CDR1 is KGHDR and CDR2 is SFDVKD. Trimming cost V 3 bases and J 5 bases, with 8 bases left between them. The CDR3 runs to 13 residues.

This clone was counted only a few times. The CDR3 region is CSASFWGDSNQPQHF. DNA of the CDR3: TGCAGTGCTAGTTTTTGGGGGGATAGCAATCAGCCCCAGCATTTT. The gene calls are TRBV20-1 and TRBJ1-5; a weak D match, TRBD1 (5 bases). The CDR3 runs 15 residues. V was clipped by 3 bases and J by 0 bases, with 12 bases between them. From germline, CDR1 is DFQATT and CDR2 SNEGSKA (reference sequence).

This clone came up once. The gene calls are TRBV28 and TRBJ1-6, with D hard to call. The CDR3 loop spans 14 amino acids. Germline CDR1 reads MDHEN; CDR2 reads SYDVKM. Trimming took 8 bases from V and 6 from J, leaving 14 bases between them. CDR3 bases: TGTGCCAGCCGGGGAGCTTACCCTAATTCACCCCTCCACTTT. Protein: CASRGAYPNSPLHF.